Given below is one T cell receptor (beta chain) in context. Antigen unknown. The data belong to a study of post-analysis software for immune sequencing data. Study-level results: About 5 TRBV segments occurring more often in patients than controls included TRBV5-6, TRBV5-1 and TRBV20-1.

CDR3 length equals 18 residues. Per the germline V gene, CDR1 is SGHDN and CDR2 is FVKESK. V was pared by 4 bases and J by 0 bases, with 9 bases of the junction left unmatched. Tagging with unique molecular identifiers was a feature of the TCR beta cDNA libraries. TCRdb passed the PCR reads through MiXCR, listing each CDR3 protein once. This table holds 600,000 to 750,000 distinct CDR3 sequences, more than 50% found once. The sequence derives from a girl aged 2 to 9 with multiple sclerosis. Sequencing input: blood. The genes are TRBV14 and TRBJ2-3, with 11 bases identical to TRBD2. The CDR3: CASSPTPGLAVSTDTQYF. CDR3 nucleotide sequence: TGTGCCAGCAGCCCGACCCCGGGACTAGCGGTGAGCACAGATACGCAGTATTTT.